This entry features one T cell receptor beta chain sequence. The record originates from a study of blood T cell repertoires in COVID-19. The CDR3 totals 14 residues. V was clipped by 0 bases and J by 5 bases, with 9 bases between them. Germline loops: CDR1 SGHNT, CDR2 YYREEE (reference sequence). Clinical history reported by participants formed the basis on which cohorts were assigned. Profiled with immunoSEQ multiplex PCR; TCRdb holds only in-frame clones, not every one. The data show more than 150,000 clones, more than 75% seen once. The V call is TRBV5-4, the J call TRBJ1-5; D may be TRBD1 (5 bases). Sequencing used PBMCs or T cells enriched from blood (not recorded which). This clonotype was sampled from a man in his sixties who had been exposed to COVID-19. In DNA form, the CDR3 reads TGTGCCAGCAGCTTGGAGGGGCCAGATCAGCCCCAGCATTTT. This sequence encodes CASSLEGPDQPQHF.